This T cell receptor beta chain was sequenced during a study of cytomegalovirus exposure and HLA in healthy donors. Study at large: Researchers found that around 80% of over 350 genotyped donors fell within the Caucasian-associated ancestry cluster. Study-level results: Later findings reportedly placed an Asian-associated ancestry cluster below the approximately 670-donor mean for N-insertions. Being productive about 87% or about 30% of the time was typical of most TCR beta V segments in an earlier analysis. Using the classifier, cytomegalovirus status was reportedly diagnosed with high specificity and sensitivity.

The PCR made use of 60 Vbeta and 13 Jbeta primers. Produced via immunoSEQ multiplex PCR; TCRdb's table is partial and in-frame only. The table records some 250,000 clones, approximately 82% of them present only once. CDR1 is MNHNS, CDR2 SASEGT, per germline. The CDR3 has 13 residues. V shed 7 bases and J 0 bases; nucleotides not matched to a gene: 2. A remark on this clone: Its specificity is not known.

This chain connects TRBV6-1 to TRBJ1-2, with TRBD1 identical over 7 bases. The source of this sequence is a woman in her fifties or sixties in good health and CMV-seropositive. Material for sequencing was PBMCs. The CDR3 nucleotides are TGTGCCAGCACCGGGACAGCTAACTATGGCTACACCTTC. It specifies CASTGTANYGYTF.